The clone carrying this TCR beta chain was seen just once. Its antigen is as yet unknown. Germline CDR1 DFQATT, CDR2 SNEGSKA (reference sequence). The V gene end was trimmed by 4 bases and the J gene end by 7 bases; junction bases not matched to a gene: 9. The CDR3 covers 14 residues. The data were obtained in a study of T cells in Graves' hyperthyroidism and ophthalmopathy. Study-wide points: Ophthalmopathy was predicted by the model a median of approximately six months ahead of onset. Within blood appeared most thyroid clonotypes that had expanded above 0.001.

TCR beta CDR3 region amplification was performed from RNA transcripts. HTBI primers drove first-round RT-PCR of the TCR CDR3. TCRdb re-called the multiplex PCR reads with MiXCR, one entry per CDR3 protein. The table records over 200,000 distinct CDR3 sequences, 13% to 15% of them present only once. This chain connects TRBV20-1 to TRBJ2-7; TRBD2 matches 11 bases. The clonotype originates from a woman between 40 and 55 years old with Graves' hyperthyroidism that later progressed to Graves' ophthalmopathy. Material for sequencing was blood. The CDR3: CSANSLAGGYEQYF. In nucleotides, the CDR3 is TGCAGTGCTAACTCTTTAGCGGGGGGGTATGAGCAGTACTTC.